The following is a T cell receptor beta chain sequence with its context. Data came from immunoSEQ multiplex PCR; TCRdb stores just in-frame clones and leaves some out. The sample yields about 260,000 clones, more than 85% seen once. These data belong to a study of blood T cell repertoires in COVID-19. In the study overall: Samples taken during acute and convalescent COVID-19 were collected in the United States, Italy and Spain.

This CDR3 is 14 amino acids long. V was clipped by 4 bases and J by 2 bases; unmatched bases: 3. In germline, CDR1 is SEHNR, CDR2 FQNEAQ (reference sequence). This chain uses TRBV7-9 with TRBJ2-3; 7 positions match TRBD1. The sequence came from an older woman with COVID-19, enrolled during active disease. Sequenced input: peripheral blood. This chain's CDR3 is CASSSGQLTDTQYF. CDR3 in DNA: TGTGCCAGCAGCTCGGGACAGCTCACAGATACGCAGTATTTT.